These 20 T cell receptor beta chains originate from one sample sequenced in a study of OX40 agonist ivuxolimab in advanced cancers. Sequencing used immunoSEQ multiplex PCR; TCRdb keeps in-frame clones, though not all of them. The data contain about 160,000 clones, 85% to 95% of them singletons. The material sequenced was CD4+ or CD8+ T cells sorted from blood, taken in a trial of the OX40 agonist ivuxolimab. Every receptor here comes from an adult with an advanced solid tumor such as melanoma, head and neck, liver or kidney cancer.

The chain combines TRBV28 with TRBJ2-1, with D possibly being TRBD2 (6 bases). Trimming left V 1 base short and J 6 bases short, with 10 bases between. The CDR3 totals 14 residues. CDR1 and CDR2 (germline): MDHEN, SYDVKM. This CDR3 is CASSLSRRGNEQFF. CDR3 DNA sequence: TGTGCCAGCAGTTTATCGAGGAGGGGCAATGAGCAGTTCTTC.

The chain carries TRBV4-1 and TRBJ2-3, with D tentatively TRBD2 (5 bases). This CDR3 is built from 16 residues. Germline loops: CDR1 MGHRA, CDR2 YSYEKL. Trimming removed 8 bases from V and 0 bases from J, with 18 bases in between. The CDR3 spells CASRAERTDSTDTQYF. CDR3 nucleotides: TGCGCCAGCCGCGCCGAGAGGACTGATAGCACAGATACGCAGTATTTT.

The chain combines TRBV28 with TRBJ1-5; a possible D gene is TRBD1 (5 bases). V lost 6 bases to trimming and J lost 5 bases, with 11 bases between them. This CDR3 region has 13 residues. The V gene's germline CDR1 is MDHEN and CDR2 SYDVKM. This CDR3 is CASSEGIDQPQHF. In nucleotides, the CDR3 is TGTGCCAGCAGCGAGGGGATTGATCAGCCCCAGCATTTT.

J is TRBJ1-5 and V is TRBV28; 7 nucleotides line up with TRBD1. Germline V gene data show CDR1 as MDHEN and CDR2 as SYDVKM. Germline trimming cut 4 bases from V and 7 bases from J; bases unmatched to any gene: 10. The CDR3 runs 15 residues. CDR3 protein: CASSSYLGGVQPQHF. The DNA for the CDR3 is TGTGCCAGCAGTTCTTATTTAGGGGGCGTGCAGCCCCAGCATTTT.

The V call is TRBV10-3, the J call TRBJ1-1, with D tentatively TRBD1 (6 bases). Trimming shortened V by 3 bases and J by 2 bases, and 13 bases separated the two germline ends. The germline V gene has CDR1 ENHRY and CDR2 SYGVKD. This CDR3 has 15 amino acids. The CDR3 reads CAISDRDKGNTEAFF. The CDR3 DNA sequence: TGTGCCATCAGTGACCGGGACAAAGGAAACACTGAAGCTTTCTTT.

V and J are TRBV6-6 and TRBJ1-6, with 7 bases lining up with TRBD1. This CDR3 has 15 amino acids. V was pared by 1 base and J by 5 bases, with 2 bases of the junction left unmatched. Germline CDR1 reads MNHNY; CDR2 reads SVGAGI (reference sequence). CDR3 sequence reads: CASSYWDRDNSPLHF. CDR3 in DNA: TGTGCCAGCAGTTACTGGGACAGAGATAATTCACCCCTCCACTTT.

The chain uses TRBV5-1 and TRBJ2-2; D gene unclear. V was cut by 1 base and J by 6 bases, with 13 bases left in between. CDR3 length equals 15 residues. CDR1 is SGHRS and CDR2 is YFSETQ in the germline V gene. This chain's CDR3 is CASSLLTLGSGELFF. The CDR3 DNA reads as TGCGCCAGCAGCTTGCTGACGTTAGGATCCGGGGAGCTGTTTTTT.

This rearrangement joins TRBV5-1 to TRBJ2-3; D is unclear. CDR1 SGHRS and CDR2 YFSETQ come from the germline V gene. V was clipped by 0 bases and J by 0 bases, with 2 bases between them. The CDR3 extends over 13 amino acids. The CDR3: CASSLDSTDTQYF. The CDR3 DNA reads as TGCGCCAGCAGCTTGGACAGCACAGATACGCAGTATTTT. Complete variable domain (other parts from reference TRBV5-1 and TRBJ2-3): KAGVTQTPRYLIKTRGQQVTLSCSPISGHRSVSWYQQTPGQGLQFLFEYFSETQRNKGNFPGRFSGRQFSNSRSEMNVSTLELGDSALYLCASSLDSTDTQYFGPGTRLTVL.

This clone was seen more than once but under ten times. DNA for the CDR3: TGCAGCGTTGTTCCCAAGTTTGAAGCTTTCTTT. This translates into CSVVPKFEAFF. The V call is TRBV29-1, the J call TRBJ1-1; D is uncertain. The CDR3 has 11 amino acids. Germline V gene data show CDR1 as SQVTM and CDR2 as ANQGSEA. The ends were cut back, 4 bases at V and 7 bases at J, with 10 bases in the middle.

This sequence joins TRBV6-5 and TRBJ2-7; 7 nucleotides match TRBD1. The V gene end was trimmed by 0 bases and the J gene end by 3 bases; junction bases not matched to a gene: 8. The CDR3 loop spans 16 amino acids. CDR1 MNHEY and CDR2 SVGAGI come from the germline V gene. The CDR3 bases are TGTGCCAGCAGTTACTCGAAAAGAGGGGGCCACTACGAGCAGTACTTC. It is translated as CASSYSKRGGHYEQYF.

V gene TRBV28 combines with J gene TRBJ2-7, with unresolved D. The V end lost 4 bases, the J end lost 4 bases, and 5 bases lay between the germline ends. Germline values: CDR1 MDHEN, CDR2 SYDVKM. The CDR3 extends over 11 amino acids. CDR3: CASSYDYEQYF. Written as DNA, the CDR3 is TGTGCCAGCAGTTACGATTACGAGCAGTACTTC.

The chain joins TRBV6-6 to TRBJ2-1; 14 bases map to TRBD2. Germline V lookup: CDR1 MNHNY, CDR2 SVGAGI (reference sequence). The CDR3 extends over 15 amino acids. V shed 7 bases and J 6 bases; nucleotides not matched to a gene: 5. The CDR3: CASTPGLAGGNEQFF. Written as DNA, the CDR3 is TGTGCCAGCACCCCAGGACTAGCGGGAGGCAATGAGCAGTTCTTC.

This clone was seen once. The V gene is TRBV4-3, the J gene TRBJ2-1; D might be TRBD1 or TRBD2, each matching 5 bases. From germline, CDR1 is LGHNA and CDR2 YSLEER. This CDR3 is 17 amino acids long. The germline V and J ends were trimmed by 6 bases and 4 bases, with 22 bases remaining between them. DNA of the CDR3: TGCGCCAGCAGTCTCGAGCCGGGACGTATGCTGTACAATGAGCAGTTCTTC. Translated: CASSLEPGRMLYNEQFF.

This chain connects TRBV2 to TRBJ2-7; maybe TRBD1 (6 bases). Germline V gene sequence: CDR1 SNHLY, CDR2 FYNNEI. V was clipped by 6 bases and J by 5 bases, with 11 bases between them. CDR3 length: 12 residues. The CDR3 sequence: CASRSNRDEQYF. DNA for the CDR3: TGTGCCAGCAGGTCAAACAGGGACGAGCAGTACTTC.

This clone occurred once. The junction shows a germline mismatch at one end, possibly a read error. The chain recombines TRBV7-7 with TRBJ2-3; D is tentatively TRBD1 or TRBD2 (6 bases each). Germline lookup yields CDR1 SSHAT and CDR2 FNYEAQ (reference sequence). There are 14 residues in the CDR3. The chain's CDR3 is CASSFGGPGDTQYF. The CDR3 nucleotides are TGTGCTAGCAGCTTCGGGGGCCCGGGTGATACGCAGTATTTT. Supplemented by reference TRBV7-7 and TRBJ2-3, the full variable domain reads GAGVSQSPRYKVTKRGQDVTLRCDPISSHATLYWYQQALGQGPEFLTYFNYEAQPDKSGLPSDRFSAERPEGSISTLTIQRTEQRDSAMYRCASSFGGPGDTQYFGPGTRLTVL.

Turning to this clone: Other DNA sequences in the sample encode the same CDR3. The chain employs TRBV11-2 and TRBJ2-2; D uncertain. CDR1 and CDR2 (germline): SGHAT, FQNNGV. Trimming left V 0 bases short and J 8 bases short, with 7 bases between. This CDR3 contains 13 residues. The CDR3 sequence: CASSLDRVGELFF. CDR3 sequence (DNA): TGTGCCAGCAGCTTAGACCGGGTGGGGGAGCTGTTTTTT.

The rearrangement joins TRBV6-5 to TRBJ2-7, with 7 bases that match TRBD1. CDR1 MNHEY and CDR2 SVGAGI come from the germline V gene. The CDR3 contains 12 residues. V lost 5 bases and J lost 4; bases outside the gene matches: 2. DNA of the CDR3: TGTGCCAGCAGTACACAGGGGTACGAGCAGTACTTC. This translates into CASSTQGYEQYF.

V gene TRBV7-2 combines with J gene TRBJ1-5; no reliable D call. The length of the CDR3 is 12 residues. Germline CDR1 is SGHTA and CDR2 is FQGNSA. Deletions cut 8 bases from V and 7 bases from J, with 12 bases between. Here the CDR3 reads CASSGSGQPQHF. The DNA for the CDR3 is TGTGCCAGCTCGGGGTCGGGGCAGCCCCAGCATTTT.

The chain recombines TRBV6-4 with TRBJ2-2; possibly TRBD1 for D (5 bases). The CDR3 totals 14 residues. The V end was cut by 5 bases, the J end by 1 base, with 8 bases between. Germline lookup yields CDR1 MRHNA and CDR2 SNTAGT. The CDR3 coding sequence is TGTGCCAGCAGTACCGACAGGAACACCGGGGAGCTGTTTTTT. The encoded protein is CASSTDRNTGELFF.

The genes are TRBV5-4 and TRBJ2-5, with D maybe TRBD1 (6 bases). Trimming removed 4 bases from V and 2 bases from J, with 18 bases in between. CDR3 length: 16 residues. Germline V gene sequence: CDR1 SGHNT, CDR2 YYREEE (reference sequence). In DNA, the CDR3 is TGTGCCAGCAGCCCGCCTCCGGGACATGAACAAGAGACCCAGTACTTC. Protein sequence: CASSPPPGHEQETQYF.